This T cell receptor beta chain was profiled in a study of blood T cell repertoires in COVID-19. Germline lookup yields CDR1 MNHEY and CDR2 SVGEGT. This CDR3 is 16 amino acids long. Trimming cost V 6 bases and J 4 bases, with 18 bases left between them. Each participant's cohort was designated according to participant-reported clinical history. The authors' processing: How many nucleated cells were present was estimated from reference gene primer amplification. Profiling relied on immunoSEQ multiplex PCR, and the TCRdb table lists in-frame clones only, not all of them. That table gives V, J and clone size, and the DNA gave D and trimming. The sample contains more than 85,000 clones, 80% to 90% of which appear only once.

The V call is TRBV6-2 or TRBV6-3, the J call TRBJ2-2, with a weak D call TRBD2 (7 bases). Sequencing input: PBMCs or T cells enriched from blood (not recorded which). This TCR came from a woman between 45 and 60 years old who had recovered from COVID-19. The CDR3 region has the DNA TGTGCCAGCAGCCCCCGGGGGCGGGGGAGCACCGGGGAGCTGTTTTTT. Encoded protein: CASSPRGRGSTGELFF.